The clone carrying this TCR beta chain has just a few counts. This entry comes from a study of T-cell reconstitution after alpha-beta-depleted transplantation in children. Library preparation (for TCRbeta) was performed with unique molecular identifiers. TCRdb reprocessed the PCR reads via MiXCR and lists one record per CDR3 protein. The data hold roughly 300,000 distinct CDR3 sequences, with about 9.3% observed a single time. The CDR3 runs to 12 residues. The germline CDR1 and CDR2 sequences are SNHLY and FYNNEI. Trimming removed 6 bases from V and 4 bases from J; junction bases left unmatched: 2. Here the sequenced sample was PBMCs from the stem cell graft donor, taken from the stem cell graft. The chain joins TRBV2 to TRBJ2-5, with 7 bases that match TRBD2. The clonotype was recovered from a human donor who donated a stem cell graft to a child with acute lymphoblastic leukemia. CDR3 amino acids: CASRGGSETQYF. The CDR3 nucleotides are TGTGCCAGCAGGGGGGGGTCAGAGACCCAGTACTTC.